This T cell receptor beta chain was recorded in a study of shared clonotypes between healthy human individuals. Study details: Researchers assigned three CD4 naive, three CD4 memory, two CD8 naive and one CD8 memory plate to each donor. Whole-study results and caveats: Clonotypes not shared had lower generation probabilities than those common to all four donors. Sequencing of the sorted subsets was shown by rarefaction to be incomplete despite large depth.

Deep was the level at which the assay was run. The data were produced by immunoSEQ multiplex PCR, yet TCRdb's version contains in-frame clones alone and is incomplete. Of about 1,800,000 clones listed, about 95% are singletons. V was pared by 5 bases and J by 2 bases, with 0 bases of the junction left unmatched. This CDR3 has 14 residues. Germline V gives CDR1 MNHEY, CDR2 SVGAGI. Of note for this clone: The antigen is not known. The same CDR3 can be traced to other DNA sequences in this sample.

Naivety among CD8 cells was defined by CD45RO negativity and positive CCR7 selection, thereby excluding terminally differentiated effector memory CD45RA+ cells. The V call is TRBV6-5, the J call TRBJ2-2; 9 bases line up with TRBD2. The receptor comes from a young man in good health. The sample taken for sequencing was naive CD8+ T cells sorted from blood. The CDR3, as DNA: TGTGCCAGCAGTCTAGCGGGAAACACCGGGGAGCTGTTTTTT. Protein product: CASSLAGNTGELFF.